This TCR beta chain was recorded in a study of control samples from healthy donors and cancer patients. Sequencing was performed with immunoSEQ multiplex PCR; in TCRdb, only in-frame clones are kept and a portion is missing. Of some 70,000 clones listed, 65% to 85% were seen once; the top ten hold about a sixth. The CDR3 spans 17 residues. The junction had 9 bases not matched to a gene; V was cut back by 5 bases and J by 4 bases. Germline-derived CDR1 and CDR2 are SGHTS and YDEGEE. The sequence derives from a man aged 55 to 70 in good health. V and J are TRBV5-8 and TRBJ1-4; 12 bases fit TRBD1. The sequencing input was blood. CDR3 bases: TGTGCCAGCAGGCCGGGACAGGGGGCAATCGGTAATGAAAAACTGTTTTTT. Translated: CASRPGQGAIGNEKLFF.